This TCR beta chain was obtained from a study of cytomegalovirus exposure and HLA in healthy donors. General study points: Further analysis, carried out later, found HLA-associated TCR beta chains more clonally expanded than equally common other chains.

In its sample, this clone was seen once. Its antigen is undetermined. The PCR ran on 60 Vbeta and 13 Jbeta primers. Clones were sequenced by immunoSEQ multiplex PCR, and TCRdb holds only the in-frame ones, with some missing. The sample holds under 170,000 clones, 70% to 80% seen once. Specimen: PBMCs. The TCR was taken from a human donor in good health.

The CDR3 region is CASSLGTNYGYTF. The CDR3, as DNA: TGCGCCAGCAGCTTGGGGACAAACTATGGCTACACCTTC. V and J are TRBV5-1 and TRBJ1-2, with D tentatively TRBD1 (5 bases). Per germline, CDR1 SGHRS and CDR2 YFSETQ. Deletions cut 0 bases from V and 2 bases from J, with 5 bases between. The CDR3 contains 13 residues.